This TCR beta chain is from a study of Graves' ophthalmopathy and Graves' hyperthyroidism. Whole-study results and caveats: Cross-validated, the 13-signature model showed 87.88%/81.08% sensitivity/specificity, and 80%/75% in the test set.

This clonotype was observed many times. As yet, its antigen is unknown. The study recruited hyperthyroidism patients aged 18 to 65 who were newly diagnosed, under 2 months' duration. Enrollment excluded any patients with other autoimmune diseases, uncontrolled infections, pregnancy or lactation. Amplified material comprised TCR beta CDR3 regions derived from RNA transcripts. HTBI-primed RT-PCR formed the first round, and a multiplex PCR formed the second. Via MiXCR, TCRdb re-called the multiplex PCR reads, giving one row per CDR3 protein. The sample carries around 1.1 million distinct CDR3 sequences, about two fifths recorded once. Deletions cut 0 bases from V and 4 bases from J, with 10 bases between. Germline V gene data show CDR1 as SGDLS and CDR2 as YYNGEE. The length of the CDR3 is 14 residues.

The chain couples TRBV9 to TRBJ2-5; D is ambiguous. The receptor was isolated from an adult man with Graves' hyperthyroidism. Material: peripheral blood or thyroid tissue (not recorded which). CDR3: CASSVVQDGETQYF. The DNA of the CDR3 is TGTGCCAGCAGCGTAGTCCAGGACGGAGAGACCCAGTACTTC.